Listed below are T cell receptor beta chains from one sample, sequenced in a study of PD-L1 blockade in urothelial cancer. This table comes from immunoSEQ multiplex PCR, and its TCRdb copy is limited to in-frame clones, with some not included. The table has roughly 45,000 clones, about 85% seen once. The sample in question was PBMCs, obtained around atezolizumab (anti-PD-L1) treatment. The receptors shown here come from a man between 60 and 75 years old with urothelial cancer. Both conserved end residues are part of each CDR3. D genes are given only for firm matches. The size entry is marked missing in some rows and otherwise reads once, few, many or a size class.

d_call j_call v_call clone_size cdr3_aa cdr3_nt
TRBD1 TRBJ1-2 TRBV19 NA CASSPQGGEEGYTF TGTGCCAGTAGCCCCCAAGGGGGCGAGGAGGGCTACACCTTC
NA TRBJ2-7 TRBV2 few CASRRTVLYEQYF TGTGCCAGCAGACGGACAGTGCTATACGAGCAGTACTTC
NA TRBJ2-3 TRBV7-9 NA CASSLDEYRVSRIEDTQYF TGTGCCAGCAGCTTAGACGAGTACCGGGTGTCGAGAATCGAAGATACGCAGTATTTT
NA TRBJ1-1 TRBV16 NA CASSQSIGQPNTEVFF TGTGCCAGCAGCCAATCTATCGGACAGCCGAACACTGAAGTTTTCTTT
TRBD1 TRBJ2-7 TRBV19 few CASSTQGGSYEQYF TGTGCCAGTAGTACACAGGGGGGCTCCTACGAGCAGTACTTC
NA TRBJ1-1 TRBV29-1 few CSVRSPVRDTEAFF TGCAGCGTTAGAAGTCCCGTTCGGGACACTGAAGCTTTCTTT
NA TRBJ2-1 TRBV6-1 NA CASSEWSNEQFF TGTGCCAGCAGTGAATGGAGCAATGAGCAGTTCTTC
NA TRBJ1-6 TRBV5-1 NA CASSYDRYNSPLHF TGCGCCAGCAGTTATGACAGATATAATTCACCCCTCCACTTT
NA TRBJ1-4 TRBV19 NA CASSIFGEKLFF TGTGCCAGTAGTATTTTCGGGGAAAAACTGTTTTTT
NA TRBJ2-2 TRBV4-1 NA CASSQQGNVGGELFF TGCGCCAGCAGCCAACAGGGAAATGTTGGCGGGGAGCTGTTTTTT
NA TRBJ2-1 TRBV6-5 NA CASALKGSWDEQFF TGTGCCAGCGCATTAAAGGGGTCTTGGGATGAGCAGTTCTTC
TRBD1 TRBJ1-4 TRBV6-6 NA CASINPGQGGEKLFF TGTGCCAGCATTAACCCGGGACAGGGGGGGGAAAAACTGTTTTTT
TRBD1 TRBJ2-3 TRBV19 NA CASSTQGAGTDTQYF TGTGCCAGTAGTACCCAGGGGGCAGGCACAGATACGCAGTATTTT
NA TRBJ1-3 TRBV4-1 NA CASSNLQGRSSGNTIYF TGCGCCAGCAGCAATCTACAAGGGAGGTCGTCTGGAAACACCATATATTTT
TRBD1 TRBJ1-3 TRBV5-6 few CASSSRTGTGDTIYF TGTGCCAGCAGCTCGAGGACAGGGACTGGGGACACCATATATTTT
TRBD1 TRBJ2-2 TRBV29-1 NA CSVAETGPGELFF TGCAGCGTTGCCGAGACAGGGCCCGGGGAGCTGTTTTTT
NA TRBJ2-7 TRBV5-1 NA CASSFGTETYEQYF TGCGCCAGCAGCTTCGGGACTGAGACCTACGAGCAGTACTTC
TRBD1 TRBJ1-1 TRBV19 NA CASSYRGENTEAFF TGTGCCAGTAGTTACAGGGGAGAGAACACTGAAGCTTTCTTT
TRBD2 TRBJ2-7 TRBV10-3 NA CAIRASGGAYEQYF TGTGCCATCAGGGCTAGCGGGGGGGCATACGAGCAGTACTTC
NA TRBJ2-2 TRBV7-8 NA CASSLYTVAGELFF TGTGCCAGCAGCTTGTACACGGTAGCGGGGGAGCTGTTTTTT
NA TRBJ2-2 TRBV5-1 once CASSSQGNTGELFF TGCGCCAGCAGCTCGCAGGGGAACACCGGGGAGCTGTTTTTT
NA TRBJ2-5 TRBV9 NA CASSPGQWGVQETQYF TGTGCCAGCAGCCCAGGACAATGGGGCGTTCAAGAGACCCAGTACTTC
TRBD2 TRBJ2-2 TRBV7-3 NA CASSPTSGGVRGTGELFF TGTGCCAGCAGCCCTACGAGCGGGGGGGTTCGGGGCACCGGGGAGCTGTTTTTT
TRBD1 TRBJ2-7 TRBV7-8 NA CASSLAGTAVYEQYF TGTGCCAGCAGCTTAGCCGGGACAGCAGTATACGAGCAGTACTTC
TRBD1 TRBJ1-1 TRBV6-5 NA CASSDRGTEAFF TGTGCCAGCAGTGACAGGGGAACTGAAGCTTTCTTT
TRBD1 TRBJ2-5 TRBV2 NA CASRDRVPGAQYF TGTGCCAGCAGGGACAGGGTCCCAGGGGCCCAGTACTTC
TRBD2 TRBJ2-3 TRBV7-3 NA CASSLAGGSILSTDTQYF TGTGCCAGCAGCTTAGCGGGGGGAAGTATACTTAGCACAGATACGCAGTATTTT
TRBD1 TRBJ1-1 TRBV7-6 NA CASSLAGTGYGTEAFF TGTGCCAGCAGCTTAGCAGGGACAGGGTACGGAACTGAAGCTTTCTTT
NA TRBJ2-7 TRBV19 NA CASSVLGRGNSDYEQYF TGTGCCAGTAGCGTACTGGGGAGAGGGAACTCGGACTACGAGCAGTACTTC
NA TRBJ2-7 TRBV6-5 NA CASSYFQGNYEQYF TGTGCCAGCAGTTATTTTCAGGGGAACTACGAGCAGTACTTC
NA TRBJ1-1 TRBV5-1 few CASSSVDRDTEAFF TGCGCCAGCAGCTCCGTGGACAGAGACACTGAAGCTTTCTTT
TRBD2 TRBJ2-2 TRBV10-3 NA CAISEGAGGWTGELFF TGTGCCATCAGTGAAGGTGCGGGGGGCTGGACCGGGGAGCTGTTTTTT
TRBD2 TRBJ2-1 TRBV9 NA CASSVLGLAGYNEQFF TGTGCCAGCAGCGTACTTGGTCTAGCGGGGTACAATGAGCAGTTCTTC
TRBD2 TRBJ2-5 TRBV5-5 NA CASSLTSGVQETQYF TGTGCCAGCAGCCTGACTAGCGGGGTACAAGAGACCCAGTACTTC
NA TRBJ1-2 TRBV6-6 NA CASNDERHLTGYGYTF TGTGCCAGCAACGATGAACGCCACTTAACAGGGTACGGCTACACCTTC
NA TRBJ1-3 TRBV11-3 NA CASSPGFSGNTIYF TGTGCCAGCAGCCCAGGGTTCTCTGGAAACACCATATATTTT
TRBD1 TRBJ2-7 TRBV19 NA CASSTTGGIEQYF TGTGCCAGTAGTACGACAGGGGGGATCGAGCAGTACTTC
NA TRBJ1-2 TRBV7-8 NA CASSFVANYGYTF TGTGCCAGCAGCTTCGTCGCTAACTATGGCTACACCTTC
NA TRBJ2-7 TRBV6-5 NA CASTNPRVNYEQYF TGTGCCAGCACCAATCCCCGGGTTAACTACGAGCAGTACTTC
NA TRBJ2-3 TRBV14 once CASSQLASSSTDTQYF TGTGCCAGCAGCCAATTGGCTAGCTCTAGCACAGATACGCAGTATTTT
TRBD1 TRBJ1-4 TRBV7-2 once CASSLAPTTGATNEKLFF TGTGCCAGCAGCCTGGCCCCGACCACAGGGGCAACTAATGAAAAACTGTTTTTT
NA TRBJ1-1 TRBV7-9 NA CASTGNRVMVEAFF TGTGCCAGCACCGGAAACAGGGTTATGGTTGAAGCTTTCTTT
NA TRBJ1-5 TRBV5-6 NA CASSLGGWVNQPQHF TGTGCCAGCAGCTTGGGAGGGTGGGTGAATCAGCCCCAGCATTTT
NA TRBJ1-1 TRBV30 NA CAWSVMWHEVGEAFF TGTGCCTGGAGTGTTATGTGGCATGAGGTTGGGGAAGCTTTCTTT
NA TRBJ2-3 TRBV21-1 NA CASSSGPSTDTQYF TGTGCCAGCAGCAGTGGGCCCAGCACAGATACGCAGTATTTT
TRBD2 TRBJ2-3 TRBV5-1 NA CASSTGGSGGAADTQYF TGCGCCAGCAGCACCGGGGGTAGCGGGGGGGCCGCAGATACGCAGTATTTT
NA TRBJ1-1 TRBV28 NA CASSPESNTEAFF TGTGCCAGCAGTCCTGAGTCGAACACTGAAGCTTTCTTT
TRBD1 TRBJ1-1 TRBV4-3 NA CASSRGDSENTEAFF TGCGCCAGCAGCCGTGGGGACAGTGAAAACACTGAAGCTTTCTTT
NA TRBJ2-7 TRBV7-8 NA CASKSGGDSYEQYF TGTGCCAGCAAGTCTGGCGGGGACTCCTACGAGCAGTACTTC
TRBD2 TRBJ2-1 TRBV7-9 NA CASSPGRVGEQFF TGTGCCAGCAGCCCTGGGAGGGTCGGTGAGCAGTTCTTC
NA TRBJ1-1 TRBV30 NA CAWSVEGEAFF TGTGCCTGGAGTGTTGAGGGTGAAGCTTTCTTT
NA TRBJ1-4 TRBV11-3 NA CASSLTQAEKLFF TGTGCCAGCAGCTTAACACAGGCTGAAAAACTGTTTTTT
TRBD1 TRBJ1-1 TRBV6-1 NA CASSVNRGYTEAFF TGTGCCAGCAGTGTAAACAGGGGTTACACTGAAGCTTTCTTT
NA TRBJ2-2 TRBV27 NA CASRLQSNTGELFF TGTGCCAGCAGGCTACAGTCGAACACCGGGGAGCTGTTTTTT
TRBD2 TRBJ2-3 TRBV28 NA CASSYSGGIGTDTQYF TGTGCCAGCAGTTATAGCGGGGGTATCGGCACAGATACGCAGTATTTT
TRBD2 TRBJ2-2 TRBV9 NA CASSSSITSGGASGELFF TGTGCCAGCAGCTCCTCCATAACTAGCGGGGGGGCCTCCGGGGAGCTGTTTTTT
TRBD1 TRBJ2-7 TRBV6-5 NA CASSRQGYEQYF TGTGCCAGCAGCCGACAGGGGTACGAGCAGTACTTC
TRBD1 TRBJ1-6 TRBV18 NA CASSPRGGGGSGNSPLHF TGTGCCAGCTCACCACGTGGAGGAGGGGGCAGTGGTAATTCACCCCTCCACTTT
TRBD1 TRBJ2-5 TRBV4-3 once CASSQGLAGGYGTQYF TGCGCCAGCAGCCAAGGTTTGGCAGGGGGCTACGGGACCCAGTACTTC